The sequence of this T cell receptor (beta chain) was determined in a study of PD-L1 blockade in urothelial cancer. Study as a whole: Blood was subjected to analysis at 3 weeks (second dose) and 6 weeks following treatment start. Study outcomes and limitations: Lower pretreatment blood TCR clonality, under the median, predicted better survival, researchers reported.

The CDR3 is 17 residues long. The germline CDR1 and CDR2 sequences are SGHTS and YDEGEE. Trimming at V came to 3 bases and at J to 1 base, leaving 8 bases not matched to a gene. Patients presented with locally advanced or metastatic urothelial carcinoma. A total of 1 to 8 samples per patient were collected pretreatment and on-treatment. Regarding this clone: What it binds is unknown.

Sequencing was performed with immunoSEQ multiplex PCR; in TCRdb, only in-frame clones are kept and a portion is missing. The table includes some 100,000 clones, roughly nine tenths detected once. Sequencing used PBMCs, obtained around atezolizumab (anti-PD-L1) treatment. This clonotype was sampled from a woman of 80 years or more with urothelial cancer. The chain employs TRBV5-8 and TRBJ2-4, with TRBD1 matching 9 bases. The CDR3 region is CASSSGQGDWAKNIQYF. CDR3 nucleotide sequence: TGTGCCAGCAGCTCGGGACAGGGCGATTGGGCCAAAAACATTCAGTACTTC.